Listed here are 24 T cell receptor beta chains from one sample, sequenced in a study of long-term antiretroviral therapy in people with HIV. Run at survey level, the immunoSEQ assay was version v3.0. Clones were sequenced by immunoSEQ multiplex PCR, and TCRdb holds only the in-frame ones, with some missing. The table lists about 21,000 clones, around three quarters of them singletons. Sequencing was performed on unsorted PBMCs, taken 4.1 years after starting antiretroviral therapy. Every receptor here comes from a woman aged 40 to 50 with HIV.

This clone has a handful of counts. Its ends do not fully match the called genes, so a read error is possible. V usage is TRBV20-1 and J usage is TRBJ1-1, with D tentatively TRBD1 (6 bases). The CDR3 runs to 10 residues. Germline CDR1 and CDR2: DFQATT and SNEGSKA (reference sequence). CDR3 residues: CSAGGGLPEF. The CDR3 DNA sequence: TGCAGTGCTGGGGGGGGCCTCCCGGAGTTT.

The CDR3 region is CASSGQEKAFF. The CDR3 bases are TGTGCCAGCAGTGGACAAGAGAAAGCTTTCTTT. The chain has TRBV2 and TRBJ1-1, with D unclear. V was trimmed by 4 bases and J by 9 bases, leaving 9 bases between them. CDR3 length: 11 residues. From germline, CDR1 is SNHLY and CDR2 FYNNEI.

The rearrangement joins TRBV30 to TRBJ1-2; 8 nucleotides align to TRBD1. Germline assignment: CDR1 GTSNPN and CDR2 SVGIG (reference sequence). V gave up 0 bases and J gave up 3 bases; unmatched junction bases: 6. The length of the CDR3 is 15 residues. The CDR3: CAWSVGGQGYYGYTF. The CDR3 DNA follows: TGTGCCTGGAGTGTTGGAGGACAGGGATACTATGGCTACACCTTC. The entire variable domain, with the rest obtained from reference TRBV30 and TRBJ1-2, is as follows: SQTIHQWPATLVQPVGSPLSLECTVEGTSNPNLYWYRQAAGRGLQLLFYSVGIGQISSEVPQNLSASRPQDRQFILSSKKLLLSDSGFYLCAWSVGGQGYYGYTFGSGTRLTVV.

The gene calls are TRBV12-5 and TRBJ1-2; D is unclear. This CDR3 has 13 amino acids. With 1 base removed from V and 4 bases from J, the gap between germline ends came to 7 bases. The germline CDR1 and CDR2 sequences are LGHNT and FRNRAP. CDR3 residues: CASGLEKGYGYTF. DNA for the CDR3: TGTGCTAGTGGTTTGGAAAAGGGCTATGGCTACACCTTC.

The rearrangement links TRBV4-2 to TRBJ1-2; D remains ambiguous. This CDR3 has 14 amino acids. Trimming shortened V by 1 base and J by 8 bases, and 14 bases separated the two germline ends. Germline V gene sequence: CDR1 LGHNA, CDR2 YNFKEQ. The CDR3 coding sequence is TGTGCCAGCAGCCAAGTTGAATGGGGTAGAGGCTACACCTTC. This codes for CASSQVEWGRGYTF.

This clone has a single count. This sequence joins TRBV7-2 and TRBJ2-3, with TRBD2 identical over 11 bases. Trimming at V came to 5 bases and at J to 3 bases, leaving 7 bases not matched to a gene. The CDR3 spans 16 residues. Germline lookup yields CDR1 SGHTA and CDR2 FQGNSA. In nucleotides, the CDR3 is TGTGCCAGCAGCCCCAGAACTAGCGGGAGAACAGATACGCAGTATTTT. Translated: CASSPRTSGRTDTQYF.

The chain is built from TRBV5-1 and TRBJ1-4, with no clear D. With 1 base removed from V and 0 bases from J, the gap between germline ends came to 4 bases. CDR3 length: 14 amino acids. Per germline, CDR1 SGHRS and CDR2 YFSETQ. Here the CDR3 DNA reads TGCGCCAGCAGCTTGACAGCAACTAATGAAAAACTGTTTTTT. Its translation is CASSLTATNEKLFF.

The genes are TRBV5-1 and TRBJ1-1; D may be TRBD1 (6 bases). Germline V gene sequence: CDR1 SGHRS, CDR2 YFSETQ. Deletions cut 4 bases from V and 1 base from J, with 17 bases between. The CDR3 totals 16 residues. CDR3 loop: CASSQQGGLSNTEAFF. The CDR3 DNA reads TGCGCCAGCAGCCAACAGGGTGGCTTATCGAACACTGAAGCTTTCTTT.

The rearrangement joins TRBV7-2 to TRBJ2-1; 7 nucleotides line up with TRBD2. Germline V CDR1 and CDR2: SGHTA, FQGNSA. There are 16 residues in the CDR3. V was clipped by 3 bases and J by 4 bases; unmatched bases: 9. The DNA of the CDR3 is TGTGCCAGCAGCTTCCCAGCGGGACCGTTTTACAATGAGCAGTTCTTC. Encoded protein: CASSFPAGPFYNEQFF.

The gene calls are TRBV11-2 and TRBJ1-1, with D tentatively TRBD1 (5 bases). The V end was cut by 5 bases, the J end by 7 bases, with 23 bases between. Germline values: CDR1 SGHAT, CDR2 FQNNGV. The CDR3 covers 16 residues. CDR3 nucleotides: TGTGCCAGCAGCCTCCGGACCCAGGGCCCGCTTTTTGAAGCTTTCTTT. It encodes CASSLRTQGPLFEAFF.

The chain couples TRBV19 to TRBJ1-5; 8 bases agree with TRBD1. CDR1 and CDR2 from the germline V gene are LNHDA and SQIVND (reference sequence). The CDR3 is 13 residues long. J gave up 10 bases and V 5 bases, and 7 bases lay outside the gene matches. The chain's CDR3 is CASSPGQGAPQHF. CDR3 DNA: TGTGCCAGTAGTCCGGGCCAGGGGGCTCCCCAGCATTTT.

This clone occurred once. This rearrangement joins TRBV4-1 to TRBJ2-7; tentative D call: TRBD1 (6 bases). The CDR3 runs to 15 residues. The V end was cut by 0 bases, the J end by 3 bases, with 12 bases between. CDR1 and CDR2 from the germline V gene are MGHRA and YSYEKL. In DNA form, the CDR3 reads TGCGCCAGCAGCCAAGACAGGGGTGGGTACTACGAGCAGTACTTC. This codes for CASSQDRGGYYEQYF.

This clone was observed a single time. The genes are TRBV19 and TRBJ2-6, with D tentatively TRBD2 (6 bases). Trimming cost V 6 bases and J 2 bases, with 20 bases left between them. CDR1 and CDR2 (germline): LNHDA, SQIVND (reference sequence). This CDR3 is built from 18 residues. The CDR3 protein is CASRSTVGGRTGANVLTF. DNA of the CDR3: TGTGCCAGTAGGAGTACAGTGGGAGGTCGTACTGGGGCCAACGTCCTGACTTTC.

The V gene is TRBV27, the J gene TRBJ1-5; D not certain. Germline CDR1 reads MNHEY; CDR2 reads SMNVEV (reference sequence). The CDR3 extends over 13 amino acids. V lost 2 bases and J 5 bases, leaving 7 bases between the germline ends. This chain's CDR3 is CASSLTRDQPQHF. The CDR3 nucleotides are TGTGCCAGCAGTTTAACCAGAGATCAGCCCCAGCATTTT.

The chain has TRBV15 and TRBJ1-6; a weak D match, TRBD1 (5 bases). The germline V and J ends were trimmed by 5 bases and 7 bases, with 15 bases remaining between them. CDR1 and CDR2 (germline): LNHNV, YYDKDF (reference sequence). The CDR3 sequence is 15 residues long. The CDR3 nucleotides are TGTGCCACCAGCGAACTGACGGGGGGGAATTCACCCCTCCACTTT. This translates into CATSELTGGNSPLHF.

The J gene is TRBJ1-2, the V gene TRBV9; a weak D match, TRBD1 (5 bases). The CDR3 is 12 amino acids. V gave up 4 bases and J gave up 4 bases, with 8 bases separating them. Per the germline V gene, CDR1 is SGDLS and CDR2 is YYNGEE. CDR3 in amino acids: CASSRDSYGYTF. DNA of the CDR3: TGTGCCAGCAGCCGTGACAGCTATGGCTACACCTTC. The entire variable domain, with the rest obtained from reference TRBV9 and TRBJ1-2, is as follows: DSGVTQTPKHLITATGQRVTLRCSPRSGDLSVYWYQQSLDQGLQFLIQYYNGEERAKGNILERFSAQQFPDLHSELNLSSLELGDSALYFCASSRDSYGYTFGSGTRLTVV.

This clone was observed a single time. The chain joins TRBV30 to TRBJ1-6; the match to TRBD1 covers 8 bases. Germline CDR1 reads GTSNPN; CDR2 reads SVGIG (reference sequence). The CDR3 loop spans 15 amino acids. Trimming at V came to 4 bases and at J to 6 bases, leaving 8 bases not matched to a gene. DNA for the CDR3: TGTGCCTGGAAAGGGCCTACAGGGGGTAATTCACCCCTCCACTTT. Translating it yields CAWKGPTGGNSPLHF.

The chain employs TRBV6-6 and TRBJ1-3; D gene unclear. Trimming shortened V by 5 bases and J by 4 bases, and 9 bases separated the two germline ends. The CDR3 loop spans 13 amino acids. Germline V lookup: CDR1 MNHNY, CDR2 SVGAGI (reference sequence). The CDR3 sequence is CASSTGMGNTIYF. CDR3 bases: TGTGCCAGCAGTACGGGGATGGGAAACACCATATATTTT.

The chain recombines TRBV9 with TRBJ2-2; D possibly corresponds to TRBD2 (5 bases). The germline gives CDR1 SGDLS, CDR2 YYNGEE. There are 17 residues in the CDR3. Trimming pared 0 bases from V and 2 bases from J, leaving 14 bases between. The CDR3 sequence is CASSVAGSSANTGELFF. The DNA of the CDR3 is TGTGCCAGCAGCGTAGCGGGGTCGAGCGCAAACACCGGGGAGCTGTTTTTT.

V is TRBV6-6 and J is TRBJ2-2; 11 nucleotides match TRBD2. V was clipped by 6 bases and J by 6 bases; unmatched bases: 6. This CDR3 contains 15 residues. The V gene's germline CDR1 is MNHNY and CDR2 SVGAGI (reference sequence). The CDR3 spells CASSTGTSGAGELFF. The CDR3 DNA follows: TGTGCCAGCAGCACCGGGACTAGCGGCGCCGGGGAGCTGTTTTTT.

This clone was found once. The V call is TRBV4-1, the J call TRBJ2-5, with 11 bases aligning to TRBD2. J was trimmed by 2 bases and V by 4 bases; bases with no gene match: 3. Germline V gene data show CDR1 as MGHRA and CDR2 as YSYEKL. The CDR3 extends over 15 amino acids. DNA for the CDR3: TGCGCCAGCAGCCCTAGCGGGGGGTCTCAAGAGACCCAGTACTTC. Its translation is CASSPSGGSQETQYF.

The chain is built from TRBV20-1 and TRBJ1-2, with 7 bases aligning to TRBD1. Germline V lookup: CDR1 DFQATT, CDR2 SNEGSKA (reference sequence). This CDR3 is 11 amino acids long. The CDR3 region is CTTQGLYGYTF. Written as DNA, the CDR3 is TGCACGACACAGGGGTTATATGGCTACACCTTC.

This clone qualifies as medium-sized. The V and J genes are TRBV7-9 and TRBJ2-4, with D possibly being TRBD1 (6 bases). Trimming took off 4 bases at V and 8 bases at J, with 27 bases between the two ends. Looked up from germline, CDR1 is SEHNR and CDR2 is FQNEAQ (reference sequence). The CDR3 length is 18 residues. The CDR3 loop reads CASSSGDLGPLSGYIQYF. The DNA for the CDR3 is TGTGCCAGCAGCTCAGGGGATTTGGGACCCCTCTCGGGCTACATTCAGTACTTC.

The chain couples TRBV7-9 to TRBJ1-5; D gene ambiguous. With 0 bases removed from V and 1 base from J, the gap between germline ends came to 10 bases. Per germline, CDR1 SEHNR and CDR2 FQNEAQ (reference sequence). The CDR3 length is 16 residues. The CDR3 DNA reads TGTGCCAGCAGCTTAGCGCTGACCGGAAGCAATCAGCCCCAGCATTTT. Translation: CASSLALTGSNQPQHF.